The clone carrying this T cell receptor (gamma chain) was observed at least ten times. The protein TCRdb gives is from a much larger clone and does not agree with this DNA's translation at residue 4, likely a read error; the protein shown here comes from the DNA. This CDR3 is also generated by other DNA sequences in the sample. This entry comes from a study of γδ T cells in repeated Plasmodium falciparum infection. As for the study in general: Over approximately 640 days, donors received four mosquito-bite P. falciparum NF54 infections. Timepoints: baseline, immediately before selected infections, and 21 days after every infection.

TCRdb called clones anew from the multiplex PCR reads with CATT. The sample consists of 13,000 to 15,000 gamma-chain clones, 1.5% to 2% of them appearing once. This sequence was found in a pool of human donors (malaria-infected and uninfected, not separated). The specimen was gamma-delta T cells from blood.

CDR3: CALREKEVFDYYKKLF. CDR3 DNA: TGTGCCTTGCGGGAGAAGGAAGTCTTCGATTATTATAAGAAACTCTTT. The J gene is TRGJ1 or TRGJ2, the V gene TRGV9. CDR1 and CDR2 from the germline V gene are GITISATS and ISYDGTV (reference sequence). There are 16 residues in the CDR3.